Listed below are T cell receptor beta chains from one sample, sequenced in a study of CD8+CD57+ T cells in acquired aplastic anemia. Each CDR3 protein gets one entry after TCRdb re-called the reads with MiXCR. The table shows approximately 300,000 distinct CDR3 sequences, with roughly 61% occurring only once. Material: sorted CD4+, CD8+, or CD8+CD57+ T cells (not recorded which) from PBMCs. Source of these receptors: a human donor with aplastic anemia. CDR3s include the opening cysteine and the closing phenylalanine or tryptophan.

j_call: TRBJ1-2
v_call: TRBV4-3
cdr3_aa: CASKGYDGYTF

j_call: TRBJ2-1
v_call: TRBV9
cdr3_aa: CASSVEGATEQFF

j_call: TRBJ1-1
v_call: TRBV14
cdr3_aa: CASSQRPGVAEAFF

j_call: TRBJ2-1
v_call: TRBV25-1
cdr3_aa: CASSAPGRGLYNEQFF

j_call: TRBJ2-2
v_call: TRBV7-9
cdr3_aa: CASSSMTGAGELFF

j_call: TRBJ2-7
v_call: TRBV7-9
cdr3_aa: CASSNPPWAGGLYEQYF

j_call: TRBJ2-7
v_call: TRBV5-1
cdr3_aa: CASSQDGTSGYEQYF

j_call: TRBJ1-1
v_call: TRBV20-1
cdr3_aa: CSARSVDRMRNTEAFF

j_call: TRBJ2-5
v_call: TRBV24-1
cdr3_aa: CATRGPSRETQYF

j_call: TRBJ1-4
v_call: TRBV20-1
cdr3_aa: CSASQGYGGKLFF

j_call: TRBJ2-7
v_call: TRBV7-2
cdr3_aa: CASSPDWAEQYF

j_call: TRBJ2-1
v_call: TRBV29-1
cdr3_aa: CSALAESGEQFF

j_call: TRBJ1-5
v_call: TRBV3-1
cdr3_aa: CASSQMGTNQPQHF

j_call: TRBJ2-1
v_call: TRBV20-1
cdr3_aa: CSAVVNEQFF

j_call: TRBJ2-7
v_call: TRBV3-1
cdr3_aa: CASSQVVSSYEQYF

j_call: TRBJ2-7
v_call: TRBV7-2
cdr3_aa: CASSSEAGYEQYF

j_call: TRBJ2-4
v_call: TRBV11-3
cdr3_aa: CASSPGGQSGRLAKNIQYF

j_call: TRBJ2-1
v_call: TRBV5-1
cdr3_aa: CASSSNGPLEYNEQFF

j_call: TRBJ1-2
v_call: TRBV29-1
cdr3_aa: CSSLEGNYGYTF

j_call: TRBJ2-3
v_call: TRBV24-1
cdr3_aa: CATSDLSGGLSTDTQYF

j_call: TRBJ1-5
v_call: TRBV12-3/TRBV12-4
cdr3_aa: CAIRAGTNQETQHF

j_call: TRBJ1-6
v_call: TRBV7-9
cdr3_aa: CASRSSGPSNSPLHF

j_call: TRBJ1-1
v_call: TRBV19
cdr3_aa: CASSIGGHLNTEAFF

j_call: TRBJ1-2
v_call: TRBV12-3/TRBV12-4
cdr3_aa: CASSFSPGGGYGYTF

j_call: TRBJ1-6
v_call: TRBV6-1
cdr3_aa: CASRAALGNSPLHF

j_call: TRBJ1-2
v_call: TRBV6-5
cdr3_aa: CASSYSRQGVYGYTF

j_call: TRBJ2-3
v_call: TRBV2
cdr3_aa: CASSREAGGGDTQYF

j_call: TRBJ2-1
v_call: TRBV5-1
cdr3_aa: CASSPLDREKFF

j_call: TRBJ2-1
v_call: TRBV19
cdr3_aa: CASKADSSYNEQFF

j_call: TRBJ1-1
v_call: TRBV10-2
cdr3_aa: CASRSGTKHTEAFF

j_call: TRBJ2-7
v_call: TRBV5-1
cdr3_aa: CASSLGTGMYEQYF

j_call: TRBJ2-6
v_call: TRBV7-2
cdr3_aa: CASQTMPFANSGANVLTF

j_call: TRBJ1-1
v_call: TRBV7-9
cdr3_aa: CASRPWGGTGGTEAFF

j_call: TRBJ2-7
v_call: TRBV7-9
cdr3_aa: CAIRAPGLGIYEQYF

j_call: TRBJ2-1
v_call: TRBV9
cdr3_aa: CASSRGREAYNEQFF

j_call: TRBJ1-1
v_call: TRBV29-1
cdr3_aa: CSVTETASGYF

j_call: TRBJ1-6
v_call: TRBV6-5
cdr3_aa: CASSYSAGGSLHF

j_call: TRBJ1-2
v_call: TRBV3-1
cdr3_aa: CASMDSFNYGYTF

j_call: TRBJ2-3
v_call: TRBV20-1
cdr3_aa: CSASRQGMTDTQYF

j_call: TRBJ1-4
v_call: TRBV7-2
cdr3_aa: CASRFSDRGGKLFF

j_call: TRBJ1-1
v_call: TRBV30
cdr3_aa: CAWSAGTKDKAFF